What follows are 15 T cell receptor beta chains derived from one specimen sequenced in a study of prognosis after radiotherapy for stage I lung cancer. Two-round multiplex PCR on genomic DNA was the method by which TCR beta CDR3 was amplified. Amplification during the initial PCR round employed primers specific to each TRBV and TRBJ gene. MiXCR was run by TCRdb on the multiplex PCR reads, yielding one entry per CDR3 protein. Of about 34,000 distinct CDR3 sequences in the sample, approximately 35% are singletons; the top ten hold 25% to 30%. The specimen was PBMCs, collected before or after stereotactic body radiation therapy (not recorded which). These receptors all stem from a donor of 50 years or more with non-small cell lung cancer.

The chain joins TRBV14 to TRBJ2-7; D remains unclear. The V gene's germline CDR1 is SGHDN and CDR2 FVKESK. The V end was cut by 0 bases, the J end by 7 bases, with 10 bases between. The CDR3 runs to 13 residues. CDR3 loop: CASSQDDGKEQYF. The CDR3 DNA follows: TGTGCCAGCAGCCAAGATGACGGAAAAGAGCAGTACTTC.

With respect to this clonotype: A read error may account for a junction end that differs from germline. This chain joins TRBV6-1 and TRBJ1-2; D is unclear. The CDR3 extends over 16 amino acids. The germline V gene has CDR1 MNHNS and CDR2 SASEGT. In DNA, the CDR3 is TGTGCCAGCAGCCCGCCAGGAACCAGGTGGCACTATGTCTACACCTTC. Translated, it gives CASSPPGTRWHYVYTF.

The chain joins TRBV28 to TRBJ1-3; D possibly corresponds to TRBD1 (5 bases). Germline CDR1 is MDHEN and CDR2 is SYDVKM. The ends were cut back, 1 base at V and 3 bases at J, with 16 bases in the middle. The CDR3 is 17 residues long. CDR3 residues: CASSLYVGGFFGNTIYF. The CDR3 nucleotides are TGTGCCAGCAGTTTATACGTCGGGGGGTTCTTTGGAAACACCATATATTTT. The complete variable domain, with remaining parts taken from reference TRBV28 and TRBJ1-3, reads DVKVTQSSRYLVKRTGEKVFLECVQDMDHENMFWYRQDPGLGLRLIYFSYDVKMKEKGDIPEGYSVSREKKERFSLILESASTNQTSMYLCASSLYVGGFFGNTIYFGEGSWLTVV.

The genes are TRBV25-1 and TRBJ2-5, with D uncertain. V lost 2 bases, J lost 3 bases, and 1 base lay in between. CDR1 and CDR2 (germline): MGHDK, SYGVNS. This CDR3 region has 11 residues. The DNA of the CDR3 is TGTGCCAGCAGTGAAAAAGAGACCCAGTACTTC. It is translated as CASSEKETQYF.

Details on this clonotype: With a far larger clone one base away, a read error is the likely cause. V usage is TRBV6-4 and J usage is TRBJ2-2; TRBD1 might be the D (5 bases). V lost 6 bases and J lost 4, with 12 bases in between. CDR1 is MRHNA and CDR2 is SNTAGT in the germline V gene. The CDR3 has 14 amino acids. The CDR3 DNA reads as TGTGCCAGCAGGAAACAGGTTGTCACCGGGGAGCTGTTTTTT. Translation: CASRKQVVTGELFF.

This clonotype has a count of ten or more. The J gene is TRBJ1-4, the V gene TRBV7-3; 9 bases are shared with TRBD1. The CDR3 consists of 19 residues. V shed 2 bases, J shed 0 bases, and the junction held 10 bases outside the gene matches. Germline lookup yields CDR1 SGHTA and CDR2 FQGTGA. CDR3 amino acids: CASSLGATGGSTTNEKLFF. The CDR3, as DNA: TGTGCCAGCAGCTTAGGGGCGACAGGGGGGTCGACAACTAATGAAAAACTGTTTTTT. The full variable domain, completed using reference TRBV7-3 and TRBJ1-4, is GAGVSQTPSNKVTEKGKYVELRCDPISGHTALYWYRQSLGQGPEFLIYFQGTGAADDSGLPNDRFFAVRPEGSVSTLKIQRTERGDSAVYLCASSLGATGGSTTNEKLFFGSGTQLSVL.

The sample holds many counts of this clonotype. The V gene is TRBV10-3, the J gene TRBJ1-1; the D is unclear. Germline-derived CDR1 and CDR2 are ENHRY and SYGVKD. The germline V and J ends were trimmed by 2 bases and 4 bases, with 5 bases remaining between them. The CDR3 length is 12 residues. The CDR3 region is CAISEGSTEAFF. As DNA, the CDR3 is TGTGCCATCAGTGAGGGGAGCACTGAAGCTTTCTTT.

To note about this clonotype: A read error is likely here: a far larger clone is one base away. The genes are TRBV6-2 or TRBV6-3 and TRBJ1-4; D remains ambiguous. The CDR3 loop spans 13 amino acids. The V gene's germline CDR1 is MNHEY and CDR2 SVGEGT. Trimming stripped 7 bases from V and 8 bases from J, with 14 bases between. The CDR3 sequence: CASTTTSEEKLFF. DNA of the CDR3: TGTGCCAGCACCACTACTTCAGAGGAAAAACTGTTTTTT.

This clonotype was recorded many times. The V and J genes are TRBV20-1 and TRBJ1-1; 7 bases align to TRBD1. With 5 bases clipped from V and 6 bases from J, the junction kept 9 bases outside the gene matches. The length of the CDR3 is 13 residues. The germline CDR1 and CDR2 sequences are DFQATT and SNEGSKA (reference sequence). CDR3 coding DNA: TGCAGTGCTGGGGGACAGACCGGGGCTGAAGCTTTCTTT. It specifies CSAGGQTGAEAFF.

This clonotype was found many times. The chain combines TRBV5-1 with TRBJ2-5; TRBD1 agrees at 8 bases. The trim removed 5 bases at V and 5 bases at J, leaving 8 bases unmatched. The CDR3 has 14 amino acids. Germline V gives CDR1 SGHRS, CDR2 YFSETQ. The chain's CDR3 is CASRLTGAGETQYF. DNA of the CDR3: TGCGCCAGCAGGCTGACAGGGGCTGGCGAGACCCAGTACTTC. Supplemented by reference TRBV5-1 and TRBJ2-5, the full variable domain reads KAGVTQTPRYLIKTRGQQVTLSCSPISGHRSVSWYQQTPGQGLQFLFEYFSETQRNKGNFPGRFSGRQFSNSRSEMNVSTLELGDSALYLCASRLTGAGETQYFGPGTRLLVL.

In its sample, this clonotype ranks as medium-sized (0.01 to 0.1%). The chain employs TRBV30 and TRBJ1-6; D unresolved. This CDR3 is built from 12 residues. V lost 3 bases to trimming and J lost 5 bases, with 5 bases between them. Germline V gene sequence: CDR1 GTSNPN, CDR2 SVGIG (reference sequence). The CDR3 loop is CAWRPDNSPLHF. CDR3 sequence (DNA): TGTGCCTGGAGGCCCGATAATTCACCCCTCCACTTT.

This clonotype came up many times. The V gene is TRBV4-3, the J gene TRBJ1-2; maybe TRBD1 (5 bases). The V end lost 0 bases, the J end lost 3 bases, and 14 bases lay between the germline ends. CDR1 is LGHNA, CDR2 YSLEER, per germline. The CDR3 covers 16 residues. This CDR3 is CASSQEMARADYGYTF. CDR3 bases: TGCGCCAGCAGCCAAGAGATGGCCAGGGCGGACTATGGCTACACCTTC.

Note on this clonotype: This may come from a read error, since a much larger clone is one base off. The chain has TRBV2 and TRBJ1-4, with a possible D match to TRBD1 (5 bases). V shed 6 bases and J shed 10 bases, with 12 bases lying between them. CDR1 and CDR2 (germline): SNHLY, FYNNEI. This CDR3 contains 12 residues. The CDR3 here is CASRHGGVKLFF. In DNA, the CDR3 is TGTGCCAGCAGACATGGGGGAGTAAAACTGTTTTTT. The full variable domain, in which reference TRBV2 and TRBJ1-4 provide the parts outside the CDR3, is EPEVTQTPSHQVTQMGQEVILRCVPISNHLYFYWYRQILGQKVEFLVSFYNNEISEKSEIFDDQFSVERPDGSNFTLKIRSTKLEDSAMYFCASRHGGVKLFFGSGTQLSVL.

Ten or more counts support this clonotype. This rearrangement joins TRBV27 to TRBJ2-1, with 11 bases aligning to TRBD2. The V and J ends lost 4 bases and 9 bases, in that order; junction bases with no gene match: 14. CDR1 is MNHEY and CDR2 is SMNVEV in the germline V gene (reference sequence). The CDR3 covers 17 residues. CDR3 in amino acids: CASSSPATSGVGREQFF. DNA of the CDR3: TGTGCCAGCAGTTCACCAGCGACTAGCGGGGTAGGCCGTGAGCAGTTCTTC.

This clonotype was detected many times. The rearrangement uses TRBV18 and TRBJ2-6, with D perhaps assigned TRBD1 or TRBD2 (7 bases each). The CDR3 is 19 amino acids. Germline lookup yields CDR1 KGHSH and CDR2 LQKENI. Trimming removed 3 bases from V and 0 bases from J, with 18 bases in between. The CDR3 spells CASSPIGRDSHSGANVLTF. Here the CDR3 DNA reads TGTGCCAGCTCACCCATAGGGAGGGACAGCCACTCTGGGGCCAACGTCCTGACTTTC.